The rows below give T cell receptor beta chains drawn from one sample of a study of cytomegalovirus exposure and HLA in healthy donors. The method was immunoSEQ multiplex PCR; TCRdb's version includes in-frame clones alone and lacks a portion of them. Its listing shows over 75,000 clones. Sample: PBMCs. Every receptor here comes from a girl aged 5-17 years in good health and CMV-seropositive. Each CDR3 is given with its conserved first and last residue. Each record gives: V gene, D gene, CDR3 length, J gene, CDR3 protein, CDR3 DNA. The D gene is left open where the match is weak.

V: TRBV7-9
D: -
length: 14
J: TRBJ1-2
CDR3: CASSFPQVNYGYTF
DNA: TGTGCCAGCAGCTTTCCTCAGGTTAACTATGGCTACACCTTC

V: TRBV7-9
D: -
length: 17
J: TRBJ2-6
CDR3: CASGLTGLSPGANVLTF
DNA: TGTGCCAGCGGATTAACGGGACTTTCTCCTGGGGCCAACGTCCTGACTTTC

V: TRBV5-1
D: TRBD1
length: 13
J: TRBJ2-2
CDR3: CASRRDSDGELFF
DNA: TGCGCCAGCAGACGGGACAGCGACGGGGAGCTGTTTTTT

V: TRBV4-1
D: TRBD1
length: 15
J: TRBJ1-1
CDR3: CASSQEGGMNTEAFF
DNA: TGCGCCAGCAGCCAAGAAGGGGGCATGAACACTGAAGCTTTCTTT

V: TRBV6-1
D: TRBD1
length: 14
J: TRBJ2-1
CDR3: CASSKDRVEDEQFF
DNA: TGTGCCAGCAGTAAGGACAGGGTGGAGGATGAGCAGTTCTTC

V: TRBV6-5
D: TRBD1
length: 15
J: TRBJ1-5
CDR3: CASQTGQGFSQPQHF
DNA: TGTGCCAGCCAAACGGGACAGGGTTTTTCTCAGCCCCAGCATTTT

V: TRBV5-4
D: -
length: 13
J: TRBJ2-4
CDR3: CASSLRGNNIQYF
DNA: TGTGCCAGCAGCTTGCGGGGTAATAACATTCAGTACTTC

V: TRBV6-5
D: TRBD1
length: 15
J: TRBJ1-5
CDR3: CASSSGQGGNQPQHF
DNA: TGTGCCAGCAGTTCCGGACAGGGAGGGAATCAGCCCCAGCATTTT

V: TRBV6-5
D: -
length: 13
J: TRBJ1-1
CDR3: CASSRDGDTEAFF
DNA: TGTGCCAGCAGCCGAGACGGAGACACTGAAGCTTTCTTT

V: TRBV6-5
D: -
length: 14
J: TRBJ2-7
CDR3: CASRGLIAPYEQYF
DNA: TGTGCCAGCAGAGGACTGATCGCGCCCTACGAGCAGTACTTC

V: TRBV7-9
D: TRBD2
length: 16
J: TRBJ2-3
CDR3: CASSTRGGGRGDTQYF
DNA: TGTGCCAGCAGCACGCGGGGCGGGGGGCGAGGAGATACGCAGTATTTT

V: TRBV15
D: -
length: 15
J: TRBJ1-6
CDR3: CATSRGDSLKAPLHF
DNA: TGTGCCACCAGCAGAGGTGACAGCCTTAAGGCACCCCTCCACTTT

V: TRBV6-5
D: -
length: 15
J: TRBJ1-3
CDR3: CASSYDRYSGNTIYF
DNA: TGTGCCAGCAGTTACGATCGGTACTCTGGAAACACCATATATTTT

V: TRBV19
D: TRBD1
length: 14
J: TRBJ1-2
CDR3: CATQGQTVNYGYTF
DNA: TGTGCCACGCAGGGACAGACCGTCAACTATGGCTACACCTTC

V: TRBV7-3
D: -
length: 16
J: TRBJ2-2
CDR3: CASSLSRGGSAGELFF
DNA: TGTGCCAGCAGCTTATCACGCGGGGGCTCTGCCGGGGAGCTGTTTTTT

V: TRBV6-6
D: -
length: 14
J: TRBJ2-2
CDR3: CASTSDSYTGELFF
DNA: TGTGCCAGCACCTCGGACAGTTACACCGGGGAGCTGTTTTTT

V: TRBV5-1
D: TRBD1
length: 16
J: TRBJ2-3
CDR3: CASSLLPDRPTDTQYF
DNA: TGCGCCAGCAGCCTACTTCCGGACAGGCCCACAGATACGCAGTATTTT

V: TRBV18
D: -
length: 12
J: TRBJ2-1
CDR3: CASSQQGNEQFF
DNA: TGTGCCAGCTCACAACAGGGTAATGAGCAGTTCTTC

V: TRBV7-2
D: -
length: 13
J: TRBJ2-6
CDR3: CASSSTGDGVLTF
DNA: TGTGCCAGCAGCTCTACAGGTGATGGCGTCCTGACTTTC

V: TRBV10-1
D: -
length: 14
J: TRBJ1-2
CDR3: CASSEDRNNYGYTF
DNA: TGCGCCAGCAGTGAGGACAGGAACAACTATGGCTACACCTTC

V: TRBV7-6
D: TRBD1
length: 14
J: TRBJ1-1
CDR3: CASSVWTGETEAFF
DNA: TGTGCCAGCAGCGTATGGACAGGGGAGACTGAAGCTTTCTTT

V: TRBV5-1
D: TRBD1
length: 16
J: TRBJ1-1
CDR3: CASIPGQDTLNTEAFF
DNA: TGCGCCAGCATTCCGGGACAGGACACCTTGAACACTGAAGCTTTCTTT

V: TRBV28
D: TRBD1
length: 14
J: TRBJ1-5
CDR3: CASSLDRGNQPQHF
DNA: TGTGCCAGCAGTTTAGACAGGGGTAATCAGCCCCAGCATTTT

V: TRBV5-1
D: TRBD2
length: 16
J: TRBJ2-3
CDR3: CASSQGTSNVADTQYF
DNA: TGCGCCAGCAGCCAAGGGACTAGCAACGTTGCAGATACGCAGTATTTT

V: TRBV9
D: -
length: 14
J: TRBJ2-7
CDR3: CASSVGGPLYEQYF
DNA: TGTGCCAGCAGCGTAGGGGGGCCTCTCTACGAGCAGTACTTC

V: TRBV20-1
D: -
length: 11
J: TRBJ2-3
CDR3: CSAPRTDTQYF
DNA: TGCAGTGCTCCCCGGACAGATACGCAGTATTTT

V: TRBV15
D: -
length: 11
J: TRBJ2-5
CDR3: CATRELETQYF
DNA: TGTGCCACCAGAGAACTAGAGACCCAGTACTTC

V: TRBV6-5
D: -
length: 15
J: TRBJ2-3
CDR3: CASSYSIQVGDTQYF
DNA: TGTGCCAGCAGTTACTCGATACAGGTTGGAGATACGCAGTATTTT

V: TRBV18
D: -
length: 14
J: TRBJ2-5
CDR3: CASSPNDSWETQYF
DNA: TGTGCCAGCTCACCGAATGACAGTTGGGAGACCCAGTACTTC

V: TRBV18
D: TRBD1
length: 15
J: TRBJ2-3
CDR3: CASSKGQGYTDTQYF
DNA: TGTGCCAGCTCAAAGGGACAGGGGTACACAGATACGCAGTATTTT

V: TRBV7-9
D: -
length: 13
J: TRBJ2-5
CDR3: CASSFASQETQYF
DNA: TGTGCCAGCAGCTTTGCCAGTCAAGAGACCCAGTACTTC

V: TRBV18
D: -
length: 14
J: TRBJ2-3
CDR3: CASYPDTLTDTQYF
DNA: TGTGCCAGCTATCCTGACACTCTCACAGATACGCAGTATTTT

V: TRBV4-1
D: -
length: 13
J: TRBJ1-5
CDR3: CASSHRVNQPQHF
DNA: TGCGCCAGCAGCCACAGGGTAAATCAGCCCCAGCATTTT

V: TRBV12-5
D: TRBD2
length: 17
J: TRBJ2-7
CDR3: CASGLPRTSGAAYEQYF
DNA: TGTGCTAGTGGTCTTCCCAGGACTAGCGGGGCCGCCTACGAGCAGTACTTC

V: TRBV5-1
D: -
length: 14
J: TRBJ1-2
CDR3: CASSSLSGTYGYTF
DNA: TGCGCCAGCAGCAGCTTATCAGGCACCTATGGCTACACCTTC

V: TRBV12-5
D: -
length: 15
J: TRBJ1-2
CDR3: CASGPWDNRVLGYTF
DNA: TGTGCTAGTGGTCCCTGGGACAACAGGGTCCTTGGCTACACCTTC

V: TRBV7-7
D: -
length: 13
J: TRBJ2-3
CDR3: CASSLGAADTQYF
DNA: TGTGCCAGCAGCTTAGGAGCGGCAGATACGCAGTATTTT

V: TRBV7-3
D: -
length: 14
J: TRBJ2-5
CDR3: CASSLFGGQETQYF
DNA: TGTGCCAGCAGCTTATTCGGGGGACAAGAGACCCAGTACTTC

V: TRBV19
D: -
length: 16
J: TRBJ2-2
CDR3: CASSSLWAPNTGELFF
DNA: TGTGCCAGTAGCTCTCTCTGGGCTCCGAACACCGGGGAGCTGTTTTTT

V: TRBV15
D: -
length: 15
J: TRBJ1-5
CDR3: CATSMHRLGNQPQHF
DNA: TGTGCCACCAGCATGCACCGCCTAGGAAATCAGCCCCAGCATTTT

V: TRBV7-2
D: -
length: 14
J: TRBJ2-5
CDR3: CASSLGGGQETQYF
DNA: TGTGCCAGCAGCTTAGGAGGCGGCCAAGAGACCCAGTACTTC

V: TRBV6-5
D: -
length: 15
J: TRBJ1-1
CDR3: CASSPVTGLYTEAFF
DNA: TGTGCCAGCAGTCCTGTGACAGGCTTGTACACTGAAGCTTTCTTT

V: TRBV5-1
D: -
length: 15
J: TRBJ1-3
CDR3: CASSLSGADGNTIYF
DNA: TGCGCCAGCAGCTTGTCAGGGGCGGATGGAAACACCATATATTTT

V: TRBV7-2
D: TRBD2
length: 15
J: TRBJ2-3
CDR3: CASSPSGGAANTQYF
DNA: TGTGCCAGCAGCCCTAGCGGGGGGGCTGCGAATACGCAGTATTTT

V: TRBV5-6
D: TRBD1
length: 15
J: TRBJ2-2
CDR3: CASSRRDRYTGELFF
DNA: TGTGCCAGCAGCCGTAGGGACAGGTACACCGGGGAGCTGTTTTTT

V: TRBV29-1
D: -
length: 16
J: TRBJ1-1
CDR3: CSVLRTGGRANTEAFF
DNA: TGCAGCGTCCTAAGGACGGGGGGGAGAGCGAACACTGAAGCTTTCTTT

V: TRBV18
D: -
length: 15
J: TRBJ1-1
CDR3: CASSRRGGPNTEAFF
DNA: TGTGCCAGCTCACGTAGGGGGGGGCCGAACACTGAAGCTTTCTTT

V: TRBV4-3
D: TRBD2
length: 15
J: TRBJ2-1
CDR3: CASSQFFSLAGEQFF
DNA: TGCGCCAGCAGCCAATTTTTTAGTCTAGCGGGGGAGCAGTTCTTC

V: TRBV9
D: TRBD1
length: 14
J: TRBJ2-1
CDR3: CASSVGQGDNEQFF
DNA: TGTGCCAGCAGCGTCGGACAGGGGGACAATGAGCAGTTCTTC

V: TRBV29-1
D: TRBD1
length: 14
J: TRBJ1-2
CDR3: CSVEGGQDHYGYTF
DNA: TGCAGCGTTGAAGGCGGACAGGACCATTATGGCTACACCTTC

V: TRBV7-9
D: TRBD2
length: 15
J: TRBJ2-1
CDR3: CASSLGGDYHNEQFF
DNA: TGTGCCAGCAGCTTAGGGGGGGACTATCACAATGAGCAGTTCTTC